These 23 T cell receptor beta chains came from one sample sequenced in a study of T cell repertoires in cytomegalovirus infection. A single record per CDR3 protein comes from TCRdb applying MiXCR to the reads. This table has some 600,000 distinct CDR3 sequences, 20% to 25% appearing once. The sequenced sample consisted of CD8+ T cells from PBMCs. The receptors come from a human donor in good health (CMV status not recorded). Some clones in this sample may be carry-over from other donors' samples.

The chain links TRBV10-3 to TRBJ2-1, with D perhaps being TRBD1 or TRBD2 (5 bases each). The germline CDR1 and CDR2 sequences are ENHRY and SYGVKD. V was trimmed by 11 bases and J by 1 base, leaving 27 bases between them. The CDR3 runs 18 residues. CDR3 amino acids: CAPRQISSGTTSYNEQFF. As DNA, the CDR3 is TGTGCCCCCCGACAAATATCTTCCGGGACGACTTCCTACAATGAGCAGTTCTTC.

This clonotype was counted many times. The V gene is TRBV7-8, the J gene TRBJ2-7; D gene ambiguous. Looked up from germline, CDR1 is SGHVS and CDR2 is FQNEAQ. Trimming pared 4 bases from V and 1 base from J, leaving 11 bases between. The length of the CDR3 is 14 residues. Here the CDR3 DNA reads TGTGCCAGCAGCTCCGACTCGCAATCCTACGAGCAGTACTTC. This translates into CASSSDSQSYEQYF.

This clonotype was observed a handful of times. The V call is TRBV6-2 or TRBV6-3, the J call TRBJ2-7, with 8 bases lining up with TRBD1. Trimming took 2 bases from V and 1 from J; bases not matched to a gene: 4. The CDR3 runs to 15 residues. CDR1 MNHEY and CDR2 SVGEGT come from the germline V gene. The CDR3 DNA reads TGTGCCAGCAGTTACGGGACAGGCACTTCCTACGAGCAGTACGTC. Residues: CASSYGTGTSYEQYV.

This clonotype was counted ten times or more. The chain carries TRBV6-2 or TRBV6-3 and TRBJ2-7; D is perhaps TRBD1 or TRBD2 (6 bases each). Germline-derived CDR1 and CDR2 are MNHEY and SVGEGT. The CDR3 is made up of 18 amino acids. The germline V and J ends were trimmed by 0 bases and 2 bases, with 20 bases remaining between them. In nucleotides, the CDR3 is TGTGCCAGCAGTTACTCGCTACGAACAGGGAGGTCGGCCTACGAGCAGTACTTC. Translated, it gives CASSYSLRTGRSAYEQYF.

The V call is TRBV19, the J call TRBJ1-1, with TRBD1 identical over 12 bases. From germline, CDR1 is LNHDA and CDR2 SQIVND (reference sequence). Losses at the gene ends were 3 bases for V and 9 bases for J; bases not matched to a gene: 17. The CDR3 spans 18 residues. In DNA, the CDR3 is TGTGCCAGTAGTATTTCGCCGGGACAGGGGGCGCTGACCGAAAAAGCTTTCTTT. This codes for CASSISPGQGALTEKAFF.

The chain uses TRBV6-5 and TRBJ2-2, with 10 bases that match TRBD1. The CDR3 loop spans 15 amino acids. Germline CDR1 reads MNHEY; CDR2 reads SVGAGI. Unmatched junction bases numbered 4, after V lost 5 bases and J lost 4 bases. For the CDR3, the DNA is TGTGCCAGCAGTGGACGGACAGGGGGCACCGGGGAGCTGTTTTTT. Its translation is CASSGRTGGTGELFF.

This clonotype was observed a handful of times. The CDR3 nucleotides read TGTGCCAGCAGCTTATCAGGGACAGGGGGCTCCCTGAACACTGAAGCTTTCTTT. Residues: CASSLSGTGGSLNTEAFF. This sequence joins TRBV7-6 and TRBJ1-1, with TRBD1 identical over 12 bases. The CDR3 covers 18 residues. In germline, CDR1 is SGHVS, CDR2 FNYEAQ. V was pared by 2 bases and J by 0 bases, with 7 bases of the junction left unmatched.

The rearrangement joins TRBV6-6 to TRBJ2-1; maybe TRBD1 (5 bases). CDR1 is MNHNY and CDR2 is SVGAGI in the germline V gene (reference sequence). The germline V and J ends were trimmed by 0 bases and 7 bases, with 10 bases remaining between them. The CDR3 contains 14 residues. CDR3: CASSYSGPSNEQFF. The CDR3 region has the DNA TGTGCCAGCAGTTACTCGGGGCCAAGTAATGAGCAGTTCTTC.

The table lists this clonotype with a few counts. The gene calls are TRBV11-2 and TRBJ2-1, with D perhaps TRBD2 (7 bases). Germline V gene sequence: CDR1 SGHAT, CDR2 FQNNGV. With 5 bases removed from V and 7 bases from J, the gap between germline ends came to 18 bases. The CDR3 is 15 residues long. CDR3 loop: CASSNGWGGWNEQFF. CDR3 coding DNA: TGTGCCAGCAGCAACGGGTGGGGGGGCTGGAATGAGCAGTTCTTC.

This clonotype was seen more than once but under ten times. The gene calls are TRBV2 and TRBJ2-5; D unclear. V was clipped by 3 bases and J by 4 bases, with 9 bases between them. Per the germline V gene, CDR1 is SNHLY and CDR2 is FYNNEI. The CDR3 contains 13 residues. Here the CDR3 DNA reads TGTGCCAGCAGTGAGTTAGCTGGAGAGACCCAGTACTTC. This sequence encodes CASSELAGETQYF.

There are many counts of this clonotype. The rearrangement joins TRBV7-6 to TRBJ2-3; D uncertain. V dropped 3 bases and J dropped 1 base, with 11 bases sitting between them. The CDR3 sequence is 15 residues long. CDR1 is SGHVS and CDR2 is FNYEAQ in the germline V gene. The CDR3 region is CASSLGLKGTDTQYF. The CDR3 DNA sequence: TGTGCCAGCAGCTTGGGATTAAAGGGCACAGATACGCAGTATTTT.

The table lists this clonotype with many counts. This CDR3 reads CASSPYGTDTQYF. CDR3 nucleotide sequence: TGTGCCAGCAGTCCCTACGGCACAGATACGCAGTATTTT. The chain couples TRBV6-5 to TRBJ2-3, with no clear D. The length of the CDR3 is 13 residues. The V and J ends lost 5 bases and 1 base respectively, with 7 bases between them. Germline V gives CDR1 MNHEY, CDR2 SVGAGI.

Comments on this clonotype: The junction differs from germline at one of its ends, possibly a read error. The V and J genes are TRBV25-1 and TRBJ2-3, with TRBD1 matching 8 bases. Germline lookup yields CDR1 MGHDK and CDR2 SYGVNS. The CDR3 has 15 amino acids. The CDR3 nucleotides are TGTGTCAGCAGGGGACAGGTGCAGTCCACAGATACGCAGTATTTT. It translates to CVSRGQVQSTDTQYF.

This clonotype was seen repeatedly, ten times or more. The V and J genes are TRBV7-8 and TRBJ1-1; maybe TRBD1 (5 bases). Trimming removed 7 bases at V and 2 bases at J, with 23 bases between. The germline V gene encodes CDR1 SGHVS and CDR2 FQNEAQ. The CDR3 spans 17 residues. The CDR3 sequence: CASTFGEAPGPNTEAFF. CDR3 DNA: TGTGCCAGCACCTTCGGGGAGGCCCCGGGACCCAACACTGAAGCTTTCTTT.

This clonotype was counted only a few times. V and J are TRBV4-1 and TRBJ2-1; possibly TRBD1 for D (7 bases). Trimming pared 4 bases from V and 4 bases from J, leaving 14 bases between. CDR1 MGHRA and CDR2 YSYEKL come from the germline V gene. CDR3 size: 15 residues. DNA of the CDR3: TGCGCCAGCAGCCCCCAGGGGGGCGGTTACAATGAGCAGTTCTTC. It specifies CASSPQGGGYNEQFF.

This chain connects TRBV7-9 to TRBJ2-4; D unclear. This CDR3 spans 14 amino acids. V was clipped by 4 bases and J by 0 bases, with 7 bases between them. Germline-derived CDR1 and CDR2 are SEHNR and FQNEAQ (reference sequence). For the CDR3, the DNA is TGTGCCAGCAGCTCGGTGCAAGCCAAAAACATTCAGTACTTC. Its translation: CASSSVQAKNIQYF.

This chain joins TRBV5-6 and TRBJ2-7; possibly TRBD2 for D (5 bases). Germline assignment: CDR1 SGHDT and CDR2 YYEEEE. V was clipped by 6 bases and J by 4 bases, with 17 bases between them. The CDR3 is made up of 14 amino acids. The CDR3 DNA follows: TGTGCCAGCACCGGGGATTCGGGGAGATACGAGCAGTACTTC. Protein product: CASTGDSGRYEQYF.

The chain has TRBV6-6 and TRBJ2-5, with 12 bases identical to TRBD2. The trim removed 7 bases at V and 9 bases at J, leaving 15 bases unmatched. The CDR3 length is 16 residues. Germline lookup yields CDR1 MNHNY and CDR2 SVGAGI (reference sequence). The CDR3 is CASTNRELAGGLAQYF. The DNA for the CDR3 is TGTGCCAGCACTAATAGAGAACTAGCGGGGGGATTGGCCCAGTACTTC.

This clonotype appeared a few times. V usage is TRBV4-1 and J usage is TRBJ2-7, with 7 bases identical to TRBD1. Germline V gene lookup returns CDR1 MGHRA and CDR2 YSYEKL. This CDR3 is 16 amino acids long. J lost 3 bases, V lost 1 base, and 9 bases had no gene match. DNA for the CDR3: TGCGCCAGCAGCCAAGGGAAGGGGGCGGGTCACTACGAGCAGTACTTC. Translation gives CASSQGKGAGHYEQYF.

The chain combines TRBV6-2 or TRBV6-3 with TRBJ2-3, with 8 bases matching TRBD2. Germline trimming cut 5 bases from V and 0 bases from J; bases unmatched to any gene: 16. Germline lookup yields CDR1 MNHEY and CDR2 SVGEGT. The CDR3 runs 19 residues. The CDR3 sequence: CASSRPERGPSSSTDTQYF. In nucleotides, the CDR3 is TGTGCCAGCAGTAGGCCTGAGCGGGGGCCCTCGTCTAGCACAGATACGCAGTATTTT.

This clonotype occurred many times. The CDR3 bases are TGTGCCAGCAGTTACGCAAACATTCAGTACTTC. Encoded protein: CASSYANIQYF. The V gene is TRBV6-2 or TRBV6-3, the J gene TRBJ2-4; no clear D gene. Germline CDR1 and CDR2: MNHEY and SVGEGT. V dropped 2 bases and J dropped 6 bases, with 2 bases sitting between them. The CDR3 extends over 11 amino acids.

CDR3 sequence: CASSPNRVWNEQFF. CDR3 DNA: TGTGCCAGCAGCCCGAACAGGGTGTGGAATGAGCAGTTCTTC. The chain carries TRBV9 and TRBJ2-1; TRBD1 might be the D (6 bases). V was shortened by 4 bases and J by 7 bases, with 15 bases between the two germline ends. The length of the CDR3 is 14 residues. Germline CDR1 is SGDLS and CDR2 is YYNGEE.

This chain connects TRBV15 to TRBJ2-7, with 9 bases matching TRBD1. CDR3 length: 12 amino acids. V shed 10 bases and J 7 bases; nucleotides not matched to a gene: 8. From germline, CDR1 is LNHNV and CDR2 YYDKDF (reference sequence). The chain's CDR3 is CANRDREWEQYF. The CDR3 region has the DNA TGTGCCAACCGGGACAGGGAGTGGGAGCAGTACTTC.